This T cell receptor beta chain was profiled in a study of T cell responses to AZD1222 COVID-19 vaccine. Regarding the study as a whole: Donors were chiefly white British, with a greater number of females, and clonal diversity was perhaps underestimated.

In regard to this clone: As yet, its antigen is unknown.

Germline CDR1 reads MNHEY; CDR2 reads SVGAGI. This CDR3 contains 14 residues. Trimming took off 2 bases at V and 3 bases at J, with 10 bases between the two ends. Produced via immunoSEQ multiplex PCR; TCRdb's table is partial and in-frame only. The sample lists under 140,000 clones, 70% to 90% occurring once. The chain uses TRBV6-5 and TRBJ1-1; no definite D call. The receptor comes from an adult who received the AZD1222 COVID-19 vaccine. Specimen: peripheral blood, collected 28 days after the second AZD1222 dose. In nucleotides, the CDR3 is TGTGCCAGCAGTTACCCGTCCCGGGACACTGAAGCTTTCTTT. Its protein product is CASSYPSRDTEAFF.